The 29 T cell receptor beta chains given below trace back to one sample, sequenced in a study of shared clonotypes between healthy human individuals. The method was immunoSEQ multiplex PCR; TCRdb's version includes in-frame clones alone and lacks a portion of them. The sample has approximately 340,000 clones, around four fifths seen once. Sample: memory CD4+ T cells sorted from blood. The subset was: CD45RA-negative fraction. Receptor source: a man aged 25 to 40 in good health.

This chain links TRBV5-1 with TRBJ2-5; D remains unclear. The V end was cut by 2 bases, the J end by 5 bases, with 13 bases between. CDR1 and CDR2 from the germline V gene are SGHRS and YFSETQ. The CDR3 is 14 amino acids. This CDR3 is CASSLTGLSETQYF. The CDR3 bases are TGCGCCAGCAGCTTAACGGGTCTAAGTGAGACCCAGTACTTC.

J is TRBJ1-1 and V is TRBV19; the D is unclear. The CDR3 is made up of 15 amino acids. Germline-derived CDR1 and CDR2 are LNHDA and SQIVND (reference sequence). Deletions cut 3 bases from V and 4 bases from J, with 15 bases between. The CDR3 nucleotides read TGTGCCAGTAGTATCGGAATGGTGGGCGCCACTGAAGCTTTCTTT. It yields the protein CASSIGMVGATEAFF. Full variable domain (rest looked up from reference TRBV19 and TRBJ1-1): DGGITQSPKYLFRKEGQNVTLSCEQNLNHDAMYWYRQDPGQGLRLIYYSQIVNDFQKGDIAEGYSVSREKKESFPLTVTSAQKNPTAFYLCASSIGMVGATEAFFGQGTRLTVV.

V gene TRBV2 combines with J gene TRBJ1-2; tentative D call: TRBD1 (6 bases). CDR3 length: 17 amino acids. Trimming cost V 4 bases and J 5 bases, with 23 bases left between them. CDR1 is SNHLY, CDR2 FYNNEI, per germline. The chain's CDR3 is CASSVNSGQLISYGYTF. CDR3 bases: TGTGCCAGCAGTGTGAATTCCGGACAGCTAATTTCTTATGGCTACACCTTC.

This clone was detected a few times. This chain connects TRBV5-5 to TRBJ2-7; TRBD1 matches 9 bases. J was trimmed by 2 bases and V by 1 base; bases with no gene match: 4. This CDR3 has 15 amino acids. Germline-derived CDR1 and CDR2 are SGHKS and YYEKEE (reference sequence). CDR3 region: CASSLRQGVAYEQYF. Here the CDR3 DNA reads TGTGCCAGCAGCTTGCGACAGGGGGTGGCCTACGAGCAGTACTTC.

This chain connects TRBV5-1 to TRBJ2-2, with D unresolved. V dropped 0 bases and J dropped 5 bases, with 14 bases sitting between them. Per the germline V gene, CDR1 is SGHRS and CDR2 is YFSETQ. The CDR3 is 16 amino acids. This CDR3 is CASSLVAGAGTGELFF. DNA for the CDR3: TGCGCCAGCAGCTTGGTTGCAGGAGCCGGGACCGGGGAGCTGTTTTTT.

The J gene is TRBJ2-1, the V gene TRBV11-2; 8 nucleotides align to TRBD2. CDR3 size: 15 residues. Trimming cost V 3 bases and J 1 base; bases outside gene matches: 2. CDR1 and CDR2 (germline): SGHAT, FQNNGV. The CDR3 bases are TGTGCCAGCAGCTTCACGGGAGGGTCCTACAATGAGCAGTTCTTC. Its protein is CASSFTGGSYNEQFF.

V is TRBV10-3 and J is TRBJ2-5, with D perhaps given as TRBD1 or TRBD2 (6 bases each). CDR1 and CDR2 (germline): ENHRY, SYGVKD. This CDR3 contains 16 residues. The V end lost 4 bases, the J end lost 0 bases, and 15 bases lay between the germline ends. The CDR3, as DNA: TGTGCCATCAGTGCCCCACAGGGAGGTAACCAAGAGACCCAGTACTTC. Encoded protein: CAISAPQGGNQETQYF.

A remark on this clone: Other DNA variants within this sample encode the same CDR3. The chain has TRBV9 and TRBJ2-7, with D possibly TRBD2 on 7 matching bases. The CDR3 covers 13 residues. With 3 bases removed from V and 4 bases from J, the gap between germline ends came to 11 bases. Germline-derived CDR1 and CDR2 are SGDLS and YYNGEE. The CDR3 nucleotides read TGTGCCAGCAGCGCCAGGGGAGGGTACGAGCAGTACTTC. This sequence encodes CASSARGGYEQYF.

The chain couples TRBV10-3 to TRBJ2-6; 8 nucleotides match TRBD2. The junction had 10 bases not matched to a gene; V was cut back by 6 bases and J by 0 bases. In germline, CDR1 is ENHRY, CDR2 SYGVKD. This CDR3 spans 18 amino acids. The CDR3 protein is CAIRRERESGSGANVLTF. Written as DNA, the CDR3 is TGTGCCATCAGGAGGGAGCGGGAGTCGGGCTCTGGGGCCAACGTCCTGACTTTC.

This clone was counted a single time. The V gene is TRBV7-3, the J gene TRBJ2-3, with D tentatively TRBD2 (5 bases). The CDR3 totals 10 residues. Germline V gene lookup returns CDR1 SGHTA and CDR2 FQGTGA. Trimming took off 10 bases at V and 4 bases at J, with 6 bases between the two ends. The CDR3 here is CATGADTQYF. CDR3 DNA sequence: TGTGCCACCGGGGCAGATACGCAGTATTTT.

The rearrangement links TRBV28 to TRBJ2-1; no reliable D call. CDR1 is MDHEN and CDR2 is SYDVKM in the germline V gene. This CDR3 has 14 residues. V lost 10 bases and J lost 6, with 19 bases in between. CDR3 coding DNA: TGTGCCACCCCATCCCCCTTCGGTGGCAATGAGCAGTTCTTC. Translating it yields CATPSPFGGNEQFF.

V usage is TRBV6-5 and J usage is TRBJ2-3; D not certain. Trimming took 0 bases from V and 2 from J, leaving 12 bases between them. The CDR3 is 16 amino acids. Germline assignment: CDR1 MNHEY and CDR2 SVGAGI. CDR3 sequence reads: CASSYSLPGSTDTQYF. The DNA for the CDR3 is TGTGCCAGCAGTTACTCTCTACCCGGCTCCACAGATACGCAGTATTTT.

The gene calls are TRBV29-1 and TRBJ2-7, with TRBD2 matching 10 bases. The CDR3 contains 13 residues. Unmatched junction bases numbered 6, after V lost 7 bases and J lost 3 bases. From germline, CDR1 is SQVTM and CDR2 ANQGSEA. The CDR3 reads CSGSSGRGYEQYF. Written as DNA, the CDR3 is TGCAGCGGGTCTAGCGGGAGAGGCTACGAGCAGTACTTC.

The rearrangement links TRBV5-1 to TRBJ2-3; unclear D gene. The CDR3 covers 12 residues. V was trimmed by 1 base and J by 4 bases, leaving 4 bases between them. From germline, CDR1 is SGHRS and CDR2 YFSETQ. The CDR3 region is CASSLTADTQYF. In DNA, the CDR3 is TGCGCCAGCAGCTTGACGGCAGATACGCAGTATTTT.

This clone has a single count. Other DNA sequences in the same sample also yield this CDR3. The chain uses TRBV18 and TRBJ2-7; D remains ambiguous. This CDR3 has 13 residues. V shed 2 bases and J shed 0 bases, with 5 bases lying between them. In germline, CDR1 is KGHSH, CDR2 LQKENI. The DNA of the CDR3 is TGTGCCAGCTCACCAGGGGACTCCTACGAGCAGTACTTC. Translated, it gives CASSPGDSYEQYF.

With regard to this clone: The sample carries other DNA sequences with the same CDR3. The rearrangement joins TRBV4-3 to TRBJ2-7, with D possibly TRBD2 on 5 matching bases. CDR3 length: 14 amino acids. The V gene's germline CDR1 is LGHNA and CDR2 YSLEER. The V and J ends lost 0 bases and 3 bases respectively, with 9 bases between them. CDR3 region: CASSQDPTSYEQYF. Here the CDR3 DNA reads TGCGCCAGCAGCCAAGACCCTACTAGCTACGAGCAGTACTTC.

The count of this clone is one. This chain links TRBV30 with TRBJ2-1; 13 nucleotides line up with TRBD2. The J segment lost 8 bases and the V segment lost 8 bases, leaving 12 bases of the junction unmatched. CDR1 is GTSNPN and CDR2 is SVGIG in the germline V gene (reference sequence). This CDR3 has 15 amino acids. CDR3 sequence reads: CARGGLAGVADEQFF. The DNA for the CDR3 is TGTGCCAGAGGAGGACTAGCGGGAGTCGCGGATGAGCAGTTCTTC.

The chain uses TRBV18 and TRBJ1-5; D is perhaps TRBD1 (5 bases). The germline V gene encodes CDR1 KGHSH and CDR2 LQKENI. Trimming removed 6 bases at V and 0 bases at J, with 12 bases between. This CDR3 comprises 15 residues. The CDR3 sequence is CASSGRGDSNQPQHF. In DNA, the CDR3 is TGTGCCAGCTCGGGGCGGGGAGATAGCAATCAGCCCCAGCATTTT.

Here the CDR3 reads CASSFHPGTSDPDTQYF. DNA of the CDR3: TGTGCCAGCAGTTTTCACCCCGGGACTAGCGATCCGGATACGCAGTATTTT. The chain links TRBV27 to TRBJ2-3; 10 bases fit TRBD2. CDR1 and CDR2 (germline): MNHEY, SMNVEV (reference sequence). Trimming cost V 3 bases and J 6 bases; bases outside gene matches: 12. The CDR3 has 17 residues.

Remarks on this clone: Other DNA variants within this sample encode the same CDR3. J is TRBJ1-5 and V is TRBV19, with D possibly matching TRBD1 (5 bases). V lost 3 bases and J lost 5, with 8 bases in between. The CDR3 consists of 13 residues. Per germline, CDR1 LNHDA and CDR2 SQIVND (reference sequence). CDR3 nucleotides: TGTGCCAGTAGTATTCTAGGGGATCAGCCCCAGCATTTT. This codes for CASSILGDQPQHF.

The chain couples TRBV9 to TRBJ2-3; 13 nucleotides match TRBD2. The CDR3 contains 14 residues. Per germline, CDR1 SGDLS and CDR2 YYNGEE. The V and J ends lost 4 bases and 8 bases, in that order; junction bases with no gene match: 4. As DNA, the CDR3 is TGTGCCAGCAGCCCCCGGACTAGCGGGAGTACGCAGTATTTT. Translated: CASSPRTSGSTQYF.

This clone was seen only a few times. The chain links TRBV7-3 to TRBJ2-3; D unresolved. The CDR3 totals 15 residues. CDR1 SGHTA and CDR2 FQGTGA come from the germline V gene. Trimming left V 3 bases short and J 0 bases short, with 10 bases between. The CDR3, as DNA: TGTGCCAGCAGCTTTCTCCCGGCTAGCACAGATACGCAGTATTTT. Encoded protein: CASSFLPASTDTQYF.

V and J are TRBV19 and TRBJ2-5; unclear D gene. Germline CDR1 LNHDA, CDR2 SQIVND (reference sequence). V dropped 9 bases and J dropped 3 bases, with 11 bases sitting between them. The CDR3 contains 12 residues. CDR3 nucleotide sequence: TGTGCCAGCTCGGTGGGGAAAGAGACCCAGTACTTC. As protein: CASSVGKETQYF.

This clone showed up just a few times. CDR3 DNA sequence: TGCGCCAGCAGTGGTCTAGTTTCAGCCGGGGAGCTGTTTTTT. Residues: CASSGLVSAGELFF. This chain connects TRBV10-1 to TRBJ2-2; D is unclear. V was pared by 4 bases and J by 6 bases, with 12 bases between. This CDR3 has 14 residues. In germline, CDR1 is WNHNN, CDR2 SYGVQD (reference sequence).

The chain carries TRBV6-5 and TRBJ2-7; D might be TRBD2 (5 bases). CDR1 is MNHEY and CDR2 is SVGAGI in the germline V gene. Trimming removed 4 bases from V and 1 base from J, with 17 bases in between. The CDR3 covers 16 residues. The chain's CDR3 is CASSSIRQRQSYEQYF. The CDR3 nucleotides are TGTGCCAGCAGTTCCATCCGCCAGCGGCAATCCTACGAGCAGTACTTC.

Concerning this clone itself: At the DNA level, this CDR3 is encoded by other sequences in the same sample as well. The chain links TRBV5-1 to TRBJ2-3, with no clear D. Germline CDR1 reads SGHRS; CDR2 reads YFSETQ. V lost 1 base to trimming and J lost 6 bases, with 6 bases between them. This CDR3 region has 12 residues. The CDR3 nucleotides are TGCGCCAGCAGCTTGCCGTCGGATACGCAGTATTTT. It yields the protein CASSLPSDTQYF.

This clone was detected only a few times. This sequence joins TRBV7-6 and TRBJ2-1, with D maybe TRBD1 (6 bases). The CDR3 runs 17 residues. Trimming took off 4 bases at V and 2 bases at J, with 18 bases between the two ends. Germline V gene data show CDR1 as SGHVS and CDR2 as FNYEAQ. The CDR3 DNA follows: TGTGCCAGCAGCTCGCCTTTTGTCAGGGGTGCCTACAATGAGCAGTTCTTC. It codes for CASSSPFVRGAYNEQFF.

This chain joins TRBV7-6 and TRBJ2-6; no definite D call. Between the trimmed V and J ends, which lost 3 bases and 0 bases, there was a span of 6 bases. The germline V gene encodes CDR1 SGHVS and CDR2 FNYEAQ. This CDR3 is built from 15 residues. CDR3 region: CASSFRNSGANVLTF. Here the CDR3 DNA reads TGTGCCAGCAGCTTCCGTAACTCTGGGGCCAACGTCCTGACTTTC.

V is TRBV25-1 and J is TRBJ2-3; possible D gene TRBD1, 5 bases. The CDR3 totals 14 residues. Per the germline V gene, CDR1 is MGHDK and CDR2 is SYGVNS. The germline V and J ends were trimmed by 2 bases and 0 bases, with 6 bases remaining between them. This CDR3 reads CASSEDSSTDTQYF. Here the CDR3 DNA reads TGTGCCAGCAGTGAAGACAGCAGCACAGATACGCAGTATTTT.